This record looks at one T cell receptor (beta chain) sequence and its context. Its cognate antigen has yet to be identified. No much larger clone is present one base from it, and per-base qualities are unavailable. In total, roughly 670 healthy bone marrow donors made up the cohort. At the time of sampling, all cohort members were nominally healthy, though unrecorded immune exposures were likely present. The donor was CMV seropositive and belonged to the group of some 290 seropositive cohort members. Each donor provided a peripheral blood sample, and peripheral blood mononuclear cells were used for TCR beta sequencing. The Qiagen DNeasy Blood Extraction Kit was used to extract genomic DNA from the blood cell samples. The sample belongs to a study of cytomegalovirus exposure and HLA in healthy donors (dated by TCRdb to 2017 to 2019). Notes on the research overall: According to an earlier analysis of 550 to 750 of the donors, 150 million to 200 million T cells yielded roughly 100 million unique TCR beta sequences and approximately 300 Gb of sequence data. An early release that covered around 590 HLA-typed donors contained approximately 290 gigabases of sequencing data and 65 million to 100 million unique TCR sequences. Of the roughly 390 genotyped donors, 65% to 90% fell in the genetic ancestry cluster associated with self-reported Caucasian donors. The study aimed to test whether signatures of past pathogen exposure could be identified by cataloging public T cell receptors. The study profiled the T cell repertoires of hundreds of subjects by immunosequencing and related them to cytomegalovirus serostatus. A separate validation cohort of over a hundred different subjects was used in addition to the approximately 700-subject first cohort. To predict cytomegalovirus infection status, the study brought together high-throughput TCR immunosequencing, statistical association of individual TCRs with disease status, and machine learning. A later analysis re-examined previously published TCR beta repertoires from 610 or so donors and added high-resolution HLA genotyping to investigate patterns of TCR occurrence. The later analysis used no new phenotypic data to find candidate immune exposures, relying instead on TCR beta sequences and their occurrence across donors. An earlier analysis of more than 450 of the donors used high-throughput TCR beta sequencing to judge whether each TCR beta V gene segment behaved as functional or pseudogenic. Donor age, sex, ethnicity and CMV serostatus were compiled alongside the repertoire data. A later genetic analysis used genome-wide SNP genotypes for about three fifths of the 666 donors, treating that subset as a discovery cohort. Every discovery cohort repertoire had been produced on one sequencing platform. HLA typing included class I and class II loci at four-digit resolution. Typing coverage varied by locus: about 620-640 donors for A, B, C, DRB1 and DQB1; approximately 500 for DQA1; approximately 610 for DPA1; roughly 450 for DPB1. Several DR-DQ haplotypes were handled as single units for association and clustering because linkage in the cohort was strong. Among 398 genotyped donors of the cohort, an average of about 240,000 unique TCR beta nucleotide sequences were sequenced per donor, roughly 20% of them non-productive.

Summary of the overall study and its limitations: In both the original and validation cohorts, the classifier was reported to diagnose cytomegalovirus status with high specificity and sensitivity. A later analysis reported that several top co-occurrence clusters appeared linked to parvovirus B19, influenza, CMV and Epstein-Barr virus. A group of highly shared sequence variants was considered likely to be a technical artifact of the sequencing pipeline. The study gave a list of about 160 TCR beta chains associated with cytomegalovirus. A few of the identified cytomegalovirus-associated TCR beta chains were confirmed in vitro to be specific for cytomegalovirus antigens. Sequencing depth was assumed to be roughly uniform across donors in the presence/absence analyses, though that assumption may not hold. According to a later analysis, TCR association rates differed among HLA loci, with DRB1 alleles showing the most associated TCRs and HLA-C alleles showing the fewest. A later genetic analysis associated a missense DCLRE1C variant with V-gene and J-gene trimming of TCR beta chains, and an independent cohort replicated the association. A later analysis associated 15,000 or so TCR beta sequences with specific HLA alleles at a false discovery rate of 0.05. Compared with the approximately 720-donor mean, donors in an Asian-associated ancestry cluster had fewer N-insertions in productive TCRs, according to a later genetic analysis. It was suggested by the authors that the approach could potentially be generalized to other disease states and immunological phenotypes. Because some donors lacked HLA typing at each locus, the association tests relied only on the typed subset. Because counts were too low, seventeen rarely observed V segments, including chromosome 9 orphons, were excluded from the earlier analysis of under 650 of the donors. While some public TCRs were present in many individuals, most TCR sequences turned up only very rarely across donors. For the cohort, immune exposure information was limited to CMV serostatus. Linkage disequilibrium might explain the correlated functional status among segregating V segments, but an unknown experimental factor could not be ruled out. An earlier analysis of several hundred of the donors showed that most TCR beta V segments appeared in productive rearrangements either about 90% or about 30% of the time, which broadly matched IMGT annotations. This cohort had only TCR beta chains sequenced, and the lack of alpha or paired-chain data limited which features could be detected. When HLA alleles, especially DR and DQ, strongly co-occurred, TCR associations were difficult to assign to individual alleles. A further reported finding was that TCR beta sequences accurately predicted the HLA-A and HLA-B alleles for most subjects in the first cohort. In a later analysis, HLA-associated TCR beta chains were found to be more clonally expanded and to have lower generation probabilities than equally common non-associated chains. In a later analysis, most CMV-associated TCR beta chains were found to appear HLA-restricted, with HLA associations seemingly driven largely by CMV exposure.

The library was produced with the immunoSEQ multiplex PCR assay. For the multiplex PCR, a mixture combining 60 forward primers for TCR Vbeta segments and 13 reverse primers for TCR Jbeta segments was used. Amplification of the CDR3 region of rearranged TCR beta genes was performed with a multiplex PCR assay on genomic DNA. The Illumina HiSeq System was used to sequence the amplified TCR beta libraries as 87-base-pair reads. Per the original workflow: Across the 600 to 700 repertoires, a later analysis counted some 80 million unique TCR beta chains, roughly 11 million of which were shared by at least two donors. Raw reads were error-corrected and collapsed into unique sequences by a nearest-neighbor algorithm in which closely related sequences were merged to remove PCR and sequencing errors. V, D and J gene segments were assigned by aligning CDR3 sequences to IMGT reference sequences. For a sequence to be retained, a match of at least six nucleotides to both a V gene segment and a J gene segment was required. Rearrangements were classified as productive when the CDR3 lacked stop codons and remained in frame with V and J, and all other rearrangements were classified as non-productive. CDR3 was defined according to IMGT convention as the region running from the second conserved V-encoded cysteine to the conserved J-encoded phenylalanine. The earlier analysis of some 600 of the donors excluded sequences that lacked an unambiguous match to a single V gene segment. In an earlier analysis of some 590 of the donors, a V segment was called functional when productive rearrangements were above 56.7%, and segregating when the standard deviation between donors exceeded 5%. A statistical classification framework was built for diagnosing cytomegalovirus status from the catalog of TCR beta chain sequences. In a later analysis, V and J genes were assigned by comparing TCR nucleotide sequences against IMGT/GENE-DB human TR gene sequences. The TCRdist pipeline was used in a later analysis to assign CDR3 sequences and most-parsimonious VDJ recombination scenarios. In a later analysis, each TCR beta chain was defined by its CDR3 amino acid sequence together with its V-gene family, and reads lacking a unique V-gene family were excluded. To address suspected cross-contamination and a sequencing artifact, a later analysis removed a few hundred highly shared, low-generation-probability nucleotide sequences. For each public chain, a later analysis derived a clonal expansion index from normalized ranks of inferred template counts within each repertoire. In a later analysis, generation probabilities were computed with a VDJ recombination model fitted to out-of-frame rearrangements, and the resulting probabilities were checked against IGoR. In a later analysis, hypergeometric tests were used to score TCR-TCR, TCR-HLA and TCR-CMV co-occurrence, with a repertoire-size bias correction applied to TCR pairs. False discovery rates were estimated in a later analysis by permuting HLA or CMV assignments 20 times. A later analysis grouped co-occurring TCRs with DBSCAN, adding TCRdist sequence similarity when clustering within HLA-allele-positive subsets. For co-occurrence clustering, repertoires with fewer than 30,000 or more than 120,000 public chains were excluded, along with four to six repertoires with anomalous nucleotide sharing. The table comes from immuneACCESS by way of TCRdb, which keeps in-frame sequences with V and J called. Part of the clones is missing from these tables; in studies checked, under half for an unresolved V gene and the rest for unknown reasons. The DNA gave D and trimming, while V, J and clone size come from that table. This sample gives 90,000 to 150,000 clones in total; under 85% of them show up just once. Jointly, the top ten make up approximately 11% of the sample.

The clonotype originates from a man aged 40-49 years in good health and CMV-seropositive. The sample taken for sequencing was PBMCs.

Read as DNA, the sequence is TGTGCCAGCGGCGCCGGACAGACCTACGAGCAGTACTTC. Protein translation: CASGAGQTYEQYF. In this chain, TRBV5-4 is recombined with TRBJ2-7; TRBD1 could be the D gene, as 6 bases match. The germline V gene (reference sequence) yields SGHNT for CDR1 and YYREEE for CDR2. The CDR3 runs 13 amino acids, cysteine and phenylalanine included. Only the CDR3 part of the read is kept: 39 bases, read in frame from the first base. A distance of 13 bases separates the germline ends of V and J, which lose 7 bases and 2 bases respectively.